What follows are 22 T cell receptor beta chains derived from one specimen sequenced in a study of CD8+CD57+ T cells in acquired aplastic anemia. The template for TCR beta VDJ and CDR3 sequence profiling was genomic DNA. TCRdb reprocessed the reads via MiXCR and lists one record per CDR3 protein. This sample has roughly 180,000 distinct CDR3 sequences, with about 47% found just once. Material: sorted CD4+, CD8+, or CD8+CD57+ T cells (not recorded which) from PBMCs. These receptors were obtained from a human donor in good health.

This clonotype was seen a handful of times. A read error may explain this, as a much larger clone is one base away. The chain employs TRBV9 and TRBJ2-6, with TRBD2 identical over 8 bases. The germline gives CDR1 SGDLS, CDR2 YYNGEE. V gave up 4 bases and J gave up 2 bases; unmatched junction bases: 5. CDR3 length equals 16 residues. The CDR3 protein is CASSFAGGAGANVLTF. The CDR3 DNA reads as TGTGCCAGCAGCTTTGCGGGGGGAGCTGGGGCCAACGTCCTGACTTTC. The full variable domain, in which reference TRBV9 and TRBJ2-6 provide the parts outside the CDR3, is DSGVTQTPKHLITATGQRVTLRCSPRSGDLSVYWYQQSLDQGLQFLIQYYNGEERAKGNILERFSAQQFPDLHSELNLSSLELGDSALYFCASSFAGGAGANVLTFGAGSRLTVL.

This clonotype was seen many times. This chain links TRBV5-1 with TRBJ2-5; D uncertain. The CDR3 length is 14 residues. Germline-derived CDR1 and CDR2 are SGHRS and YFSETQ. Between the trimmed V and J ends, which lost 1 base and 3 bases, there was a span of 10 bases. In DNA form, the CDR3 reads TGCGCCAGCAGCTTGAATGTGGGTAAAGAGACCCAGTACTTC. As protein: CASSLNVGKETQYF.

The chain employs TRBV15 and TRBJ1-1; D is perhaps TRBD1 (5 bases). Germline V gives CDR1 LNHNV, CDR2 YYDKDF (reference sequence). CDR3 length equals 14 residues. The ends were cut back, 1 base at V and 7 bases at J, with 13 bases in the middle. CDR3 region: CATSRALTGGEAFF. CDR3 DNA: TGTGCCACCAGCAGAGCCCTAACAGGAGGTGAAGCTTTCTTT.

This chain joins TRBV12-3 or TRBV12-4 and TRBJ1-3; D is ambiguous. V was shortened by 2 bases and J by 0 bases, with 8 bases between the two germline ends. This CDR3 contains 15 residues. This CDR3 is CASSLRQDSGNTIYF. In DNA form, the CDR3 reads TGTGCCAGCAGTTTACGTCAGGACTCTGGAAACACCATATATTTT.

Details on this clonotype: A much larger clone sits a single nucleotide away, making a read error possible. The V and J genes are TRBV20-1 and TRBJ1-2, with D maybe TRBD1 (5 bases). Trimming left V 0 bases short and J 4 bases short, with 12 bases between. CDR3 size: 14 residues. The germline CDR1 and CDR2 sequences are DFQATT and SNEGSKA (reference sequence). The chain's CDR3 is CSARESGGSYGYTF. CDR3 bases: TGCAGTGCTAGAGAGAGTGGGGGAAGCTATGGCTACACCTTC.

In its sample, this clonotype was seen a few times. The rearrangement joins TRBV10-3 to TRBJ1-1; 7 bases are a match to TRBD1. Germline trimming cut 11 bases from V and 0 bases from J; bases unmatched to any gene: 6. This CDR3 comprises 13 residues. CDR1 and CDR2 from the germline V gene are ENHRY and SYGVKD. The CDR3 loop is CAVEGGLNTEAFF. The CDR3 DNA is TGTGCCGTCGAAGGGGGCCTGAACACTGAAGCTTTCTTT.

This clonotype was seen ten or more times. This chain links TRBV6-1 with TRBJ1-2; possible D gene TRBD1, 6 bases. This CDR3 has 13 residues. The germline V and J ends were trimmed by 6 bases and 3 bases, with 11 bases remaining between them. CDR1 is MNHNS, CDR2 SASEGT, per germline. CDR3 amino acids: CASRAPGDYGYTF. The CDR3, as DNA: TGTGCCAGCAGGGCCCCAGGGGACTATGGCTACACCTTC.

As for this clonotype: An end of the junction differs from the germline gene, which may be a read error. The CDR3 loop reads CASSSNRDGEFF. CDR3 nucleotide sequence: TGTGCCAGCAGCTCCAACCGGGACGGAGAATTCTTC. The rearrangement joins TRBV7-8 to TRBJ2-5, with D perhaps TRBD1 or TRBD2 (5 bases each). The V gene's germline CDR1 is SGHVS and CDR2 FQNEAQ. The CDR3 loop spans 12 amino acids.

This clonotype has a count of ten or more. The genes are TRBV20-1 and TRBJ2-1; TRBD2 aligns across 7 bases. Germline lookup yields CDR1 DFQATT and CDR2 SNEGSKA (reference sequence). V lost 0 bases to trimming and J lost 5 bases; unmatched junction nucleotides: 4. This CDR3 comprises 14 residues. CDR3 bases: TGCAGTGCTAGAGATTGGACTAGAGACAATGAGCAGTTCTTC. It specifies CSARDWTRDNEQFF.

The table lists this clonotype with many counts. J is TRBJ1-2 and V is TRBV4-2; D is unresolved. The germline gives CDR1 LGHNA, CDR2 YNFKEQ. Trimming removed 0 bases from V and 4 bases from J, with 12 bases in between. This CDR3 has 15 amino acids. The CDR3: CASSQERNSLYGYTF. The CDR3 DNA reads TGTGCCAGCAGCCAAGAACGAAACTCCCTCTATGGCTACACCTTC.

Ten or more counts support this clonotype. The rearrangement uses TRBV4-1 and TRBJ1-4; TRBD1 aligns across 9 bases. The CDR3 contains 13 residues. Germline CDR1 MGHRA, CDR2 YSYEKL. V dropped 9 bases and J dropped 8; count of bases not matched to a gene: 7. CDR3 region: CASRGTGREKLFF. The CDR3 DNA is TGCGCCAGTAGGGGGACAGGGCGGGAAAAACTGTTTTTT.

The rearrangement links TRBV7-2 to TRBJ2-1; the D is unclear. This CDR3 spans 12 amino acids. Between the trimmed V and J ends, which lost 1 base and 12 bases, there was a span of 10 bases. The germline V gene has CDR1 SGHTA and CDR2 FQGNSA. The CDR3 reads CASSLVSGGQFF. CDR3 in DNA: TGTGCCAGCAGCTTAGTTAGTGGTGGGCAGTTCTTC.

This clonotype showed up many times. This CDR3 is CASSPSQGGTEAFF. The CDR3 DNA reads TGTGCCAGCAGCCCTTCACAGGGTGGCACTGAAGCTTTCTTT. The chain is built from TRBV11-3 and TRBJ1-1; tentative D call: TRBD1 (6 bases). CDR1 and CDR2 from the germline V gene are SGHNT and YENEEA. Trimming took 5 bases from V and 4 from J, leaving 14 bases between them. The CDR3 contains 14 residues.

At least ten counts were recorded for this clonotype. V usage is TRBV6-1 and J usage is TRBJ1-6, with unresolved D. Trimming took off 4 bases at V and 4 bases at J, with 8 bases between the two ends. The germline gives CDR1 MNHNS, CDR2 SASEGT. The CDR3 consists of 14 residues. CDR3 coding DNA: TGTGCCAGCAGTGCCGGGCAGTATAATTCACCCCTCCACTTT. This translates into CASSAGQYNSPLHF.

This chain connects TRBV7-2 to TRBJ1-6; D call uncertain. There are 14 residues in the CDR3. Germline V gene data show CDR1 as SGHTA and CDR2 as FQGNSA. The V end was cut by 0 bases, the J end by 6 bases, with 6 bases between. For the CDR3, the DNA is TGTGCCAGCAGCTTAGCGACGGTTAATTCACCCCTCCACTTT. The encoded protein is CASSLATVNSPLHF.

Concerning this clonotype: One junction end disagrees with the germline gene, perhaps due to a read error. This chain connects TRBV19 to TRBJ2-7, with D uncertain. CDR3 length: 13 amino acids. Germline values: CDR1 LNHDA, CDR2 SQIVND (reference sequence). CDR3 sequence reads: CASSIAPEYEQNF. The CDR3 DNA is TGTGCCAGTAGTATTGCGCCGGAATACGAGCAGAACTTC.

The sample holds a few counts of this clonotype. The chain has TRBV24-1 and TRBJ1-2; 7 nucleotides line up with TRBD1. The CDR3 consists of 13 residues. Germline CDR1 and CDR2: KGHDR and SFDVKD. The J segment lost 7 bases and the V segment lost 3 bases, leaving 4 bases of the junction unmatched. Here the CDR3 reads CATSDGQVGGYTF. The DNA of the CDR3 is TGTGCCACCAGTGATGGACAGGTTGGTGGCTACACCTTC.

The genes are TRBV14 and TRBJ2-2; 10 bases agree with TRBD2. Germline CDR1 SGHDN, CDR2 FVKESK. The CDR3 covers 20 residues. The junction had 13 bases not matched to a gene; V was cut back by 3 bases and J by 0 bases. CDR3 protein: CASSHRGPTSGIANTGELFF. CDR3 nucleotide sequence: TGTGCCAGCAGCCACAGGGGACCAACTAGCGGGATCGCGAACACCGGGGAGCTGTTTTTT.

CDR3 bases: TGTGCCAGCAGCTTGGCCGGGACAGGGGCGTCCTACGAGCAGTACTTC. It encodes CASSLAGTGASYEQYF. This sequence joins TRBV7-8 and TRBJ2-7; 10 bases align to TRBD1. This CDR3 is 16 amino acids long. Germline CDR1 reads SGHVS; CDR2 reads FQNEAQ. V dropped 3 bases and J dropped 1; count of bases not matched to a gene: 6.

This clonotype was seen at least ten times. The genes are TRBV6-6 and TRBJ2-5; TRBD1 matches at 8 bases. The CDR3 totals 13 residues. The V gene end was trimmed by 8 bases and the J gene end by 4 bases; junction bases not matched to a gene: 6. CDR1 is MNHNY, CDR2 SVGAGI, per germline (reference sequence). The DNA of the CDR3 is TGTGCCAGCGGACGCAGGGGGCCAGAGACCCAGTACTTC. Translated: CASGRRGPETQYF.

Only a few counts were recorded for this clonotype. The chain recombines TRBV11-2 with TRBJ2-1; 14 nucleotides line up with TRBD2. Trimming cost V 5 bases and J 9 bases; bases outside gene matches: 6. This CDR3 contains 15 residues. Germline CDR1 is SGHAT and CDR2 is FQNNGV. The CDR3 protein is CASSQTSGRAFEQFF. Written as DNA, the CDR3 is TGTGCCAGCAGCCAGACTAGCGGGAGGGCTTTTGAGCAGTTCTTC.

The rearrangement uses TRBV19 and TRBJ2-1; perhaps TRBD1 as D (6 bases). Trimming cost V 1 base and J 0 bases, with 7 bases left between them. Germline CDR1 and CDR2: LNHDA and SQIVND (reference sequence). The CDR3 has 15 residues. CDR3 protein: CASSIGTASYNEQFF. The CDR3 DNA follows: TGTGCCAGTAGTATAGGGACAGCCTCCTACAATGAGCAGTTCTTC.